This TCR beta chain is from a study of read filtering for tumor transcriptome and immune sequencing. Overall study context: R-ISS stage counts were eight or nine for I, about 15 for II, six or seven for III. Transcriptome libraries were built from DNase-treated RNA.

From roughly 390 ng of RNA, a library with molecular barcoded alpha/delta and beta/gamma adaptors was made. Via MiXCR, TCRdb re-called the reads, giving one row per CDR3 protein. This table holds tens of thousands of distinct CDR3 sequences, around 13% found once. Germline V gene data show CDR1 as LNHDA and CDR2 as SQIVND (reference sequence). This CDR3 is built from 15 residues. The V gene lost 6 bases and the J gene lost 1 base, with 15 bases spanning the gap. The V gene is TRBV19, the J gene TRBJ2-5; no reliable D call. The TCR sequence derives from a donor older than 35 with multiple myeloma. Sequencing was performed on a population of CD138-negative cells sorted from bone marrow. CDR3 region: CASRSADWGQETQYF. The CDR3, as DNA: TGTGCCAGTAGGAGCGCGGATTGGGGCCAAGAGACCCAGTACTTC.